This T cell receptor (beta chain) was sequenced in a study of blood T cell repertoires in COVID-19. Study-level information: From T cells, B-cell-depleted T cells, or PBMCs came the material, which was cDNA or gDNA.

Per the study methods: The assay estimated nucleated cells by amplifying reference gene primers. Sequenced by immunoSEQ multiplex PCR; TCRdb stores in-frame clones only, minus some. V and J calls and clone size follow that table, whereas D and trimming were derived from the DNA. The sample lists roughly 200,000 clones; under 90% were seen once. Individuals aged 18 to 89 years were recruited from 20 to 25 US areas. People in the exposed group encountered a COVID-19 case within 2 weeks before entering the study. Trimming removed 5 bases from V and 2 bases from J; junction bases left unmatched: 5. CDR1 and CDR2 (germline): SGHTA, FQGNSA. CDR3 size: 14 residues.

The receptor comes from a woman between 45 and 65 years old who had been exposed to COVID-19. Material: PBMCs or T cells enriched from blood (not recorded which). V usage is TRBV7-2 and J usage is TRBJ2-7; 8 bases map to TRBD2. The CDR3 loop is CASSVGTRAYEQYF. CDR3 sequence (DNA): TGTGCCAGCAGCGTCGGGACTAGAGCCTACGAGCAGTACTTC.